These 32 T cell receptor beta chains were sequenced from one sample in a study of cytomegalovirus exposure and HLA in healthy donors. The protocol was immunoSEQ multiplex PCR, while the TCRdb copy is restricted to in-frame clones and leaves out a portion. The sample includes 300,000 to 350,000 clones, around 90% of them seen just once. The sequenced material came from PBMCs. Receptors were obtained from a man aged 25-45 years in good health and CMV-seronegative.

The rearrangement links TRBV19 to TRBJ1-1, with D uncertain. CDR1 is LNHDA, CDR2 SQIVND, per germline (reference sequence). This CDR3 contains 18 residues. Trimming shortened V by 4 bases and J by 0 bases, and 21 bases separated the two germline ends. The CDR3 nucleotides are TGTGCCAGTAGTACCCACCCAATCAGACGGACTATGAACACTGAAGCTTTCTTT. Translating gives CASSTHPIRRTMNTEAFF.

The count of this clone is one. The chain has TRBV10-3 and TRBJ2-2, with D tentatively TRBD1 (6 bases). The CDR3 runs to 14 residues. V was pared by 1 base and J by 7 bases, with 10 bases between. Germline V CDR1 and CDR2: ENHRY, SYGVKD. The CDR3 region is CAISEWTDGGELFF. The CDR3 DNA is TGTGCCATCAGTGAGTGGACAGATGGCGGGGAGCTGTTTTTT.

The chain couples TRBV7-9 to TRBJ2-3, with D possibly being TRBD1 (6 bases). This CDR3 comprises 15 residues. CDR1 SEHNR and CDR2 FQNEAQ come from the germline V gene (reference sequence). Trimming took off 1 base at V and 3 bases at J, with 11 bases between the two ends. The CDR3 bases are TGTGCCAGCAGCTTAGTAGGGGGTTGGACAGATACGCAGTATTTT. This codes for CASSLVGGWTDTQYF. Variable domain in full (rest from reference TRBV7-9 and TRBJ2-3): DTGVSQNPRHKITKRGQNVTFRCDPISEHNRLYWYRQTLGQGPEFLTYFQNEAQLEKSRLLSDRFSAERPKGSFSTLEIQRTEQGDSAMYLCASSLVGGWTDTQYFGPGTRLTVL.

This chain uses TRBV6-5 with TRBJ1-1; perhaps TRBD1 as D (6 bases). V dropped 4 bases and J dropped 7 bases, with 16 bases sitting between them. This CDR3 comprises 14 residues. In germline, CDR1 is MNHEY, CDR2 SVGAGI. The CDR3 spells CASSSNNRVFEAFF. In DNA form, the CDR3 reads TGTGCCAGCAGTTCTAATAACAGGGTTTTTGAAGCTTTCTTT.

J is TRBJ2-3 and V is TRBV11-3; D unresolved. The CDR3 consists of 11 residues. Germline V CDR1 and CDR2: SGHNT, YENEEA. V dropped 5 bases and J dropped 2 bases, with 2 bases sitting between them. The chain's CDR3 is CASSLTDTQYF. CDR3 bases: TGTGCCAGCAGCCTCACAGATACGCAGTATTTT.

The rearrangement uses TRBV6-6 and TRBJ1-4; 10 bases match TRBD1. V trimming: 6 bases; J trimming: 8 bases; junction bases outside the gene matches: 6. Germline V gives CDR1 MNHNY, CDR2 SVGAGI (reference sequence). This CDR3 region has 14 residues. This chain's CDR3 is CASSRDRGREKLFF. The CDR3 DNA reads as TGTGCCAGCAGCCGGGACAGGGGACGAGAAAAACTGTTTTTT.

The chain uses TRBV2 and TRBJ1-2; tentative D call: TRBD1 (6 bases). Trimming stripped 5 bases from V and 0 bases from J, with 13 bases between. From germline, CDR1 is SNHLY and CDR2 FYNNEI. The CDR3 consists of 15 residues. The CDR3 loop reads CASSQDRSTNYGYTF. The CDR3 bases are TGTGCCAGCAGTCAGGACAGATCTACTAACTATGGCTACACCTTC. The whole variable domain, filled in from reference TRBV2 and TRBJ1-2, reads EPEVTQTPSHQVTQMGQEVILRCVPISNHLYFYWYRQILGQKVEFLVSFYNNEISEKSEIFDDQFSVERPDGSNFTLKIRSTKLEDSAMYFCASSQDRSTNYGYTFGSGTRLTVV.

V usage is TRBV25-1 and J usage is TRBJ2-1, with 7 bases lining up with TRBD1. The germline V gene has CDR1 MGHDK and CDR2 SYGVNS. This CDR3 is 13 amino acids long. J lost 5 bases, V lost 4 bases, and 2 bases had no gene match. As DNA, the CDR3 is TGTGCCAGCAGTGCGACAGGGAACAATGAGCAGTTCTTC. This translates into CASSATGNNEQFF.

This clone has a handful of counts. This rearrangement joins TRBV7-9 to TRBJ2-7; the D gene is possibly TRBD1 (5 bases). Germline V gives CDR1 SEHNR, CDR2 FQNEAQ (reference sequence). The V end was cut by 0 bases, the J end by 7 bases, with 10 bases between. This CDR3 has 13 amino acids. CDR3 region: CASSLAQGREQYF. The CDR3 DNA is TGTGCCAGCAGCTTAGCCCAGGGCCGGGAGCAGTACTTC.

Concerning this clone itself: Other DNA sequences in this sample translate to the same CDR3. V usage is TRBV2 and J usage is TRBJ1-2; 7 nucleotides match TRBD1. J gave up 4 bases and V 6 bases, and 2 bases lay outside the gene matches. Germline-derived CDR1 and CDR2 are SNHLY and FYNNEI. The CDR3 sequence is 12 residues long. As DNA, the CDR3 is TGTGCCAGCAGGGGGACAGTCTATGGCTACACCTTC. Amino acid sequence: CASRGTVYGYTF. Variable domain in full (rest from reference TRBV2 and TRBJ1-2): EPEVTQTPSHQVTQMGQEVILRCVPISNHLYFYWYRQILGQKVEFLVSFYNNEISEKSEIFDDQFSVERPDGSNFTLKIRSTKLEDSAMYFCASRGTVYGYTFGSGTRLTVV.

The rearrangement links TRBV11-2 to TRBJ1-5; 10 bases match TRBD1. Germline V gene lookup returns CDR1 SGHAT and CDR2 FQNNGV. The CDR3 sequence is 17 residues long. The junction had 6 bases not matched to a gene; V was cut back by 2 bases and J by 2 bases. The CDR3 sequence: CASSLHPGTGGNQPQHF. The DNA of the CDR3 is TGTGCCAGCAGCTTACACCCCGGGACAGGGGGCAATCAGCCCCAGCATTTT.

The V gene is TRBV6-6, the J gene TRBJ2-2; the match to TRBD2 covers 9 bases. The trim removed 10 bases at V and 3 bases at J, leaving 6 bases unmatched. The CDR3 has 14 amino acids. Germline V gene lookup returns CDR1 MNHNY and CDR2 SVGAGI (reference sequence). The CDR3 reads CATQLAGYTGELFF. The DNA for the CDR3 is TGTGCCACGCAACTAGCGGGCTACACCGGGGAGCTGTTTTTT.

For the CDR3, the DNA is TGTGCCAGCAGCGCCTACAGCTACCCTAGCACAGATACGCAGTATTTT. This codes for CASSAYSYPSTDTQYF. V is TRBV9 and J is TRBJ2-3, with D uncertain. The CDR3 has 16 residues. V was pared by 3 bases and J by 0 bases, with 14 bases between. Germline V gene data show CDR1 as SGDLS and CDR2 as YYNGEE. Full variable domain (missing parts from reference TRBV9 and TRBJ2-3): DSGVTQTPKHLITATGQRVTLRCSPRSGDLSVYWYQQSLDQGLQFLIQYYNGEERAKGNILERFSAQQFPDLHSELNLSSLELGDSALYFCASSAYSYPSTDTQYFGPGTRLTVL.

The J gene is TRBJ1-1, the V gene TRBV18; 8 bases match TRBD1. The CDR3 contains 15 residues. The J segment lost 3 bases and the V segment lost 2 bases, leaving 5 bases of the junction unmatched. CDR1 is KGHSH, CDR2 LQKENI, per germline. CDR3 region: CASSPSQGVDTEAFF. In DNA form, the CDR3 reads TGTGCCAGCTCACCATCACAGGGGGTCGACACTGAAGCTTTCTTT.

The chain links TRBV10-3 to TRBJ1-3; D gene unclear. The ends were cut back, 4 bases at V and 2 bases at J, with 15 bases in the middle. CDR1 and CDR2 (germline): ENHRY, SYGVKD. This CDR3 has 16 residues. The CDR3: CAISAFSARTGNTIYF. The CDR3 DNA is TGTGCCATCAGTGCCTTCTCAGCGAGAACTGGAAACACCATATATTTT.

CDR3 amino acids: CASSHDRGVWTGELFF. The CDR3, as DNA: TGCGCCAGCAGCCACGACAGGGGAGTATGGACCGGGGAGCTGTTTTTT. The chain has TRBV5-1 and TRBJ2-2; 8 bases fit TRBD1. Germline trimming cut 4 bases from V and 5 bases from J; bases unmatched to any gene: 10. This CDR3 comprises 16 residues. Germline CDR1 SGHRS, CDR2 YFSETQ.

The J gene is TRBJ1-2, the V gene TRBV7-9; D is unclear. The CDR3 has 13 residues. Germline V CDR1 and CDR2: SEHNR, FQNEAQ (reference sequence). V was trimmed by 5 bases and J by 0 bases, leaving 7 bases between them. For the CDR3, the DNA is TGTGCCAGCAGCGAAGCTTCTAACTATGGCTACACCTTC. Protein sequence: CASSEASNYGYTF.

This clone was seen more than once but under ten times. The CDR3: CASSSALTEAFF. CDR3 DNA sequence: TGTGCCAGCAGCTCCGCGCTCACTGAAGCTTTCTTT. The rearrangement uses TRBV7-9 and TRBJ1-1, with unresolved D. The CDR3 is 12 residues long. From germline, CDR1 is SEHNR and CDR2 FQNEAQ (reference sequence). V lost 4 bases and J 4 bases, leaving 7 bases between the germline ends.

V and J are TRBV5-4 and TRBJ2-7; 13 nucleotides line up with TRBD2. The CDR3 runs 15 residues. Germline loops: CDR1 SGHNT, CDR2 YYREEE (reference sequence). Trimming at V came to 4 bases and at J to 2 bases, leaving 3 bases not matched to a gene. The CDR3 DNA reads TGTGCCAGCAGCAAGGGACTAGCGGGGACCTACGAGCAGTACTTC. Protein: CASSKGLAGTYEQYF. Combining the CDR3 with reference TRBV5-4 and TRBJ2-7 gives the whole variable domain ETGVTQSPTHLIKTRGQQVTLRCSSQSGHNTVSWYQQALGQGPQFIFQYYREEENGRGNFPPRFSGLQFPNYSSELNVNALELDDSALYLCASSKGLAGTYEQYFGPGTRLTVT.

V is TRBV11-2 and J is TRBJ2-7; 7 nucleotides align to TRBD1. After removal of 4 bases from V and 3 bases from J, the junction contained 9 bases not matched to a gene. CDR1 and CDR2 (germline): SGHAT, FQNNGV. CDR3 length: 15 amino acids. The CDR3: CASSSRPGQSYEQYF. CDR3 DNA sequence: TGTGCCAGCAGCTCCCGACCGGGACAGAGCTACGAGCAGTACTTC.

DNA of the CDR3: TGTGCCAGCAGTCCCCTACAGGGTAGGACTTTCTTT. It is translated as CASSPLQGRTFF. The gene calls are TRBV27 and TRBJ1-1; maybe TRBD1 (6 bases). Between the trimmed V and J ends, which lost 5 bases and 12 bases, there was a span of 16 bases. The CDR3 runs 12 residues. Germline assignment: CDR1 MNHEY and CDR2 SMNVEV (reference sequence).

The V call is TRBV27, the J call TRBJ2-1; 9 nucleotides match TRBD1. The CDR3 is 15 amino acids. The V gene end was trimmed by 5 bases and the J gene end by 5 bases; junction bases not matched to a gene: 7. CDR1 is MNHEY, CDR2 SMNVEV, per germline (reference sequence). The CDR3 region is CASSPGTGRHNEQFF. The CDR3 nucleotides read TGTGCCAGCAGTCCCGGGACAGGGCGCCACAATGAGCAGTTCTTC.

J is TRBJ2-7 and V is TRBV29-1; perhaps TRBD1 as D (5 bases). Per germline, CDR1 SQVTM and CDR2 ANQGSEA. The CDR3 is 13 amino acids. Trimming pared 8 bases from V and 1 base from J, leaving 15 bases between. The CDR3 nucleotides are TGCAGCACATCGGCAGGGCGGTCCTACGAGCAGTACTTC. The encoded protein is CSTSAGRSYEQYF.

This clone was detected only once. The same CDR3 also results from other DNA sequences found in this sample. The rearrangement uses TRBV28 and TRBJ2-2; 8 bases are a match to TRBD1. V lost 4 bases, J lost 0 bases, and 1 base stayed unmatched. The germline CDR1 and CDR2 sequences are MDHEN and SYDVKM. This CDR3 is 15 amino acids long. CDR3 loop: CASSSDRANTGELFF. For the CDR3, the DNA is TGTGCCAGCAGTTCGGACAGGGCGAACACCGGGGAGCTGTTTTTT.

This clone has a single count. The chain couples TRBV7-2 to TRBJ2-3; 10 bases match TRBD2. The ends lost 5 bases at V and 5 bases at J; junction bases unmatched: 13. This CDR3 has 17 residues. Looked up from germline, CDR1 is SGHTA and CDR2 is FQGNSA. The CDR3 DNA reads as TGTGCCAGCAGCCTCAATAGCGGGGGGATTCGGGGAGATACGCAGTATTTT. Protein: CASSLNSGGIRGDTQYF.

The chain is built from TRBV6-1 and TRBJ1-5, with 7 bases that match TRBD1. The CDR3 is made up of 14 amino acids. Germline-derived CDR1 and CDR2 are MNHNS and SASEGT. The junction had 1 base not matched to a gene; V was cut back by 4 bases and J by 1 base. CDR3 DNA: TGTGCCAGCAGTGCGGACAGGAGCAATCAGCCCCAGCATTTT. Translating gives CASSADRSNQPQHF.

The chain recombines TRBV9 with TRBJ2-1; 7 nucleotides match TRBD2. The CDR3 totals 14 residues. Per the germline V gene, CDR1 is SGDLS and CDR2 is YYNGEE. After removal of 4 bases from V and 7 bases from J, the junction contained 8 bases not matched to a gene. DNA of the CDR3: TGTGCCAGCAGCCCAGCGGGGAGAGGGAATGAGCAGTTCTTC. It encodes CASSPAGRGNEQFF.

J is TRBJ2-5 and V is TRBV5-6, with 10 nucleotides matching TRBD2. Germline assignment: CDR1 SGHDT and CDR2 YYEEEE. CDR3 length equals 15 residues. V was pared by 4 bases and J by 3 bases, with 6 bases of the junction left unmatched. The CDR3 sequence: CASSLSGGLEETQYF. As DNA, the CDR3 is TGTGCCAGCAGCCTTAGCGGGGGGCTCGAAGAGACCCAGTACTTC.

As to this clone: Other DNA sequences of this sample code for an identical CDR3. This chain links TRBV5-6 with TRBJ1-4, with 7 bases aligning to TRBD1. Germline V CDR1 and CDR2: SGHDT, YYEEEE. With 2 bases clipped from V and 0 bases from J, the junction kept 4 bases outside the gene matches. The CDR3 contains 16 residues. This CDR3 is CASSLATGATNEKLFF. CDR3 DNA: TGTGCCAGCAGCTTAGCTACAGGGGCAACTAATGAAAAACTGTTTTTT.

The CDR3 sequence: CASSLTGRQETQYF. The CDR3 DNA reads as TGTGCCAGCAGTTTGACAGGGCGCCAAGAGACCCAGTACTTC. This chain joins TRBV27 and TRBJ2-5; 7 nucleotides agree with TRBD1. The CDR3 is 14 amino acids. The V gene's germline CDR1 is MNHEY and CDR2 SMNVEV (reference sequence). V gave up 3 bases and J gave up 1 base; unmatched junction bases: 2.

The chain combines TRBV11-2 with TRBJ2-2, with D perhaps matching TRBD2 (6 bases). The CDR3 contains 18 residues. V was shortened by 6 bases and J by 0 bases, with 20 bases between the two germline ends. Germline V gene data show CDR1 as SGHAT and CDR2 as FQNNGV. DNA of the CDR3: TGTGCCAGCAGGGGACTTTCGATTTTGGCAACGAACACCGGGGAGCTGTTTTTT. As protein: CASRGLSILATNTGELFF.

This chain joins TRBV11-2 and TRBJ2-3; D gene uncertain. The CDR3 loop spans 13 amino acids. Germline-derived CDR1 and CDR2 are SGHAT and FQNNGV. V lost 5 bases and J 7 bases, leaving 13 bases between the germline ends. CDR3 bases: TGTGCCAGCAGCCCACGTATAGTAAATACGCAGTATTTT. Protein: CASSPRIVNTQYF.